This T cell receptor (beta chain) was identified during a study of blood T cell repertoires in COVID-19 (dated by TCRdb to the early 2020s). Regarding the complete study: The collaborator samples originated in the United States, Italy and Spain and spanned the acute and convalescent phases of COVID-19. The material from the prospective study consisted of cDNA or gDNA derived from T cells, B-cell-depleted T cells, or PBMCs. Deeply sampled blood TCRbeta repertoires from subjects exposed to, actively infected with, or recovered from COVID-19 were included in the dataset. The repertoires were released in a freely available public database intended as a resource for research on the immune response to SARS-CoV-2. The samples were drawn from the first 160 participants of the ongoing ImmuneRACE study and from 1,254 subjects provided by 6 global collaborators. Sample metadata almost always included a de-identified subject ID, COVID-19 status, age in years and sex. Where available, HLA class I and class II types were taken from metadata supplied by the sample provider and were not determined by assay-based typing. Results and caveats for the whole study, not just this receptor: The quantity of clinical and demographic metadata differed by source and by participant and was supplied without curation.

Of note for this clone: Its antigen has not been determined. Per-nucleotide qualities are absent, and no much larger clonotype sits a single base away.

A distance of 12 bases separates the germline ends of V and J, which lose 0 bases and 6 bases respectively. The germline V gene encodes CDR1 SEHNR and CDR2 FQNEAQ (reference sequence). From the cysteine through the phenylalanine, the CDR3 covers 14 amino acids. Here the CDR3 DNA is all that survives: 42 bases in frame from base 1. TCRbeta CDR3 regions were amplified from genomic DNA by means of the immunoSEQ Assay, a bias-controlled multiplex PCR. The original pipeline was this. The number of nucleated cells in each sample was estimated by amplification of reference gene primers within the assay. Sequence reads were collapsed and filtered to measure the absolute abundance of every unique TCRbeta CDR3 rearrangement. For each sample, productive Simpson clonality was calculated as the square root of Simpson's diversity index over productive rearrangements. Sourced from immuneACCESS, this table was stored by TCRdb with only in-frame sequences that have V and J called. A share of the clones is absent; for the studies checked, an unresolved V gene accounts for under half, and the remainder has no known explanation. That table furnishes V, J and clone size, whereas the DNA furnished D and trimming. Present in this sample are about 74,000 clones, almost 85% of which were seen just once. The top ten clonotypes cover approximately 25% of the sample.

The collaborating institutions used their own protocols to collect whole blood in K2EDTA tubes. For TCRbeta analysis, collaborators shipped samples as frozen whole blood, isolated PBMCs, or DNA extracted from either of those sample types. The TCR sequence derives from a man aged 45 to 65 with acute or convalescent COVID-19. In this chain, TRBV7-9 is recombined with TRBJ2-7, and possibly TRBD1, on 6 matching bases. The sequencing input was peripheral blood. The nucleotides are TGTGCCAGCAGCTTAGCGACACAGGGTCTCGAGCAGTACTTC. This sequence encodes CASSLATQGLEQYF.